These 10 T cell receptor beta chains came from one sample sequenced in a study of shared clonotypes between healthy human individuals. Method: immunoSEQ multiplex PCR; TCRdb's copy keeps in-frame clones and lacks some. This repertoire shows 1.6 million or so clones, about 98.5% found once; its top ten account for around 0.38%. Material: naive CD4+ T cells sorted from blood. Subset given: CD45RA+ positively selected. These receptors came from a young man in good health.

The chain links TRBV5-1 to TRBJ2-7, with 8 bases lining up with TRBD1. CDR3 size: 15 residues. Germline loops: CDR1 SGHRS, CDR2 YFSETQ. V shed 4 bases, J shed 0 bases, and the junction held 6 bases outside the gene matches. CDR3 in DNA: TGCGCCAGCAGCCGGTGGACAGGGAGCTCCTACGAGCAGTACTTC. Translating gives CASSRWTGSSYEQYF.

The V gene is TRBV5-4, the J gene TRBJ2-3; D unclear. CDR3 length equals 15 residues. V shed 2 bases and J shed 2 bases, with 12 bases lying between them. Germline V gene sequence: CDR1 SGHNT, CDR2 YYREEE (reference sequence). The CDR3 protein is CASSFNVLYTDTQYF. CDR3 sequence (DNA): TGTGCCAGCAGCTTTAATGTACTTTACACAGATACGCAGTATTTT.

CDR3 in amino acids: CASIEDRSRNTIYF. The CDR3 DNA reads TGTGCCAGCATAGAAGACAGGTCTAGAAACACCATATATTTT. The V call is TRBV6-1, the J call TRBJ1-3; D possibly corresponds to TRBD1 (6 bases). Germline CDR1 reads MNHNS; CDR2 reads SASEGT. The V end was cut by 7 bases, the J end by 5 bases, with 15 bases between. The CDR3 totals 14 residues.

The genes are TRBV7-3 and TRBJ1-1; D unresolved. The CDR3 extends over 13 amino acids. Trimming left V 6 bases short and J 1 base short, with 9 bases between. Germline V gene lookup returns CDR1 SGHTA and CDR2 FQGTGA. CDR3 DNA: TGTGCCAGCAGTCCAAATTCGAACACTGAAGCTTTCTTT. As protein: CASSPNSNTEAFF. The full variable domain, its missing parts supplied by reference TRBV7-3 and TRBJ1-1, is GAGVSQTPSNKVTEKGKYVELRCDPISGHTALYWYRQSLGQGPEFLIYFQGTGAADDSGLPNDRFFAVRPEGSVSTLKIQRTERGDSAVYLCASSPNSNTEAFFGQGTRLTVV.

This sequence joins TRBV4-1 and TRBJ2-2, with D possibly TRBD2 on 6 matching bases. The germline gives CDR1 MGHRA, CDR2 YSYEKL. Trimming pared 3 bases from V and 1 base from J, leaving 12 bases between. The CDR3 has 16 residues. The CDR3 region has the DNA TGCGCCAGCAGCCACCCCGGGGGTGGGAACACCGGGGAGCTGTTTTTT. Translation gives CASSHPGGGNTGELFF.

The chain is built from TRBV29-1 and TRBJ1-2; D is uncertain. V lost 7 bases, J lost 0 bases, and 6 bases lay in between. CDR1 and CDR2 from the germline V gene are SQVTM and ANQGSEA. This CDR3 contains 11 residues. In DNA, the CDR3 is TGCAGCGGCGGCTCTAACTATGGCTACACCTTC. Translated: CSGGSNYGYTF.

The chain recombines TRBV5-1 with TRBJ1-3; D gene unclear. There are 16 residues in the CDR3. V lost 0 bases to trimming and J lost 0 bases, with 10 bases between them. Per germline, CDR1 SGHRS and CDR2 YFSETQ. The CDR3 is CASSLDPGSSGNTIYF. The CDR3 coding sequence is TGCGCCAGCAGCTTGGACCCGGGGAGCTCTGGAAACACCATATATTTT.

The chain joins TRBV10-3 to TRBJ1-4; 7 bases map to TRBD1. The germline CDR1 and CDR2 sequences are ENHRY and SYGVKD. This CDR3 has 16 amino acids. V lost 3 bases, J lost 7 bases, and 11 bases stayed unmatched. The CDR3 coding sequence is TGTGCCATCAGTGAATCTCCTCAGGGGGGGAGTGAAAAACTGTTTTTT. Its translation is CAISESPQGGSEKLFF.

In the case of this clone: Distinct nucleotide sequences in the sample also encode this CDR3. The chain is built from TRBV18 and TRBJ2-2, with D hard to call. V shed 3 bases and J shed 4 bases, with 6 bases lying between them. This CDR3 spans 13 amino acids. CDR1 KGHSH and CDR2 LQKENI come from the germline V gene. The CDR3 protein is CASSPGTTGELFF. In DNA, the CDR3 is TGTGCCAGCTCACCTGGTACCACCGGGGAGCTGTTTTTT. The variable domain in full, completed from reference TRBV18 and TRBJ2-2, reads NAGVMQNPRHLVRRRGQEARLRCSPMKGHSHVYWYRQLPEEGLKFMVYLQKENIIDESGMPKERFSAEFPKEGPSILRIQQVVRGDSAAYFCASSPGTTGELFFGEGSRLTVL.

J is TRBJ1-1 and V is TRBV28; a possible D gene is TRBD1 (6 bases). Trimming removed 3 bases at V and 7 bases at J, with 12 bases between. The CDR3 has 13 amino acids. Germline CDR1 and CDR2: MDHEN and SYDVKM. The CDR3 DNA reads TGTGCCAGCAGTTTTCCAGGGGTCAGTGAAGCTTTCTTT. Its translation is CASSFPGVSEAFF.